This TCR beta chain was sequenced for a study of blood T cell repertoires in COVID-19. The overall study: Sample material is recorded as cDNA or gDNA derived from T cells, B-cell-depleted T cells, or PBMCs.

Original methodology: Amplification of reference gene primers was used by the study to estimate nucleated cell counts. The repertoire was sequenced with immunoSEQ multiplex PCR; TCRdb's copy has only in-frame clones and lacks some. From that table come the V and J calls and clone size; the DNA was used to work out D and trimming. The sample lists tens of thousands of clones, approximately 91% occurring once. Per germline, CDR1 MGHRA and CDR2 YSYEKL. This CDR3 comprises 15 residues. Between the trimmed V and J ends, which lost 2 bases and 4 bases, there was a span of 11 bases. The rearrangement joins TRBV4-1 to TRBJ2-2; D remains unclear. This clonotype originated in a woman in her seventies with acute or convalescent COVID-19. What was sequenced was peripheral blood. CDR3 coding DNA: TGCGCCAGCAGCCAACGCCATATGGCCACCGGGGAGCTGTTTTTT. Translated: CASSQRHMATGELFF.